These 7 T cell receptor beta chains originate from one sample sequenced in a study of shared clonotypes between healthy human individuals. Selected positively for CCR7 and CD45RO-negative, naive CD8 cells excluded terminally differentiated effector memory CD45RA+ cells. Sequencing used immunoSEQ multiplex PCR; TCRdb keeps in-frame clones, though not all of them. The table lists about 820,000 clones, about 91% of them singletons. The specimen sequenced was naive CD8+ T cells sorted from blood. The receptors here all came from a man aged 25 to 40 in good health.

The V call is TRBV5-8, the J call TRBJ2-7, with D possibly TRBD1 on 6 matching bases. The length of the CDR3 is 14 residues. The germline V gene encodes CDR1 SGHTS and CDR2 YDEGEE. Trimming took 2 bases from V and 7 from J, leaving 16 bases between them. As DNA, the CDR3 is TGTGCCAGCAGCTTCCTCGGACAGCCCGGGGAGCAGTACTTC. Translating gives CASSFLGQPGEQYF.

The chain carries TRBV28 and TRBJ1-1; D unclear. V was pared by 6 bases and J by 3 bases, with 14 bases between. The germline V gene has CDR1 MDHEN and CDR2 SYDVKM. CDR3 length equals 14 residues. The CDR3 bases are TGTGCCAGCAGATCCATTGGCTCGGACACTGAAGCTTTCTTT. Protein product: CASRSIGSDTEAFF.

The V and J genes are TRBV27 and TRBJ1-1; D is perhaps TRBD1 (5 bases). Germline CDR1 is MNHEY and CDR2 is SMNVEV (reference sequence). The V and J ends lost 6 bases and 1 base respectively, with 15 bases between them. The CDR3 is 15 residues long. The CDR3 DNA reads TGTGCCAGCAGCTACCTAGGGGTACCGAACACTGAAGCTTTCTTT. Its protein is CASSYLGVPNTEAFF.

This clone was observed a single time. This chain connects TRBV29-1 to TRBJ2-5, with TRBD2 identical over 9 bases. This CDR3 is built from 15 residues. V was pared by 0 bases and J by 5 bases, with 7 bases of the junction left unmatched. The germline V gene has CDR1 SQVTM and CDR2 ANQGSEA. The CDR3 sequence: CSVEDPGLADETQYF. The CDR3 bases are TGCAGCGTTGAAGATCCGGGACTAGCAGACGAGACCCAGTACTTC. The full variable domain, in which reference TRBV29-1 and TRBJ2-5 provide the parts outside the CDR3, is SAVISQKPSRDICQRGTSLTIQCQVDSQVTMMFWYRQQPGQSLTLIATANQGSEATYESGFVIDKFPISRPNLTFSTLTVSNMSPEDSSIYLCSVEDPGLADETQYFGPGTRLLVL.

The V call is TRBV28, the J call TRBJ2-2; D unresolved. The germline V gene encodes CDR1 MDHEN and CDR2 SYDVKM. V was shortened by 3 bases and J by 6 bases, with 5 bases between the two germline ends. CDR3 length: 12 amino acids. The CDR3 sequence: CASSFFSGELFF. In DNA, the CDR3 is TGTGCCAGCAGTTTTTTTTCCGGGGAGCTGTTTTTT. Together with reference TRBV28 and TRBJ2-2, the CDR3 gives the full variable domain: DVKVTQSSRYLVKRTGEKVFLECVQDMDHENMFWYRQDPGLGLRLIYFSYDVKMKEKGDIPEGYSVSREKKERFSLILESASTNQTSMYLCASSFFSGELFFGEGSRLTVL.

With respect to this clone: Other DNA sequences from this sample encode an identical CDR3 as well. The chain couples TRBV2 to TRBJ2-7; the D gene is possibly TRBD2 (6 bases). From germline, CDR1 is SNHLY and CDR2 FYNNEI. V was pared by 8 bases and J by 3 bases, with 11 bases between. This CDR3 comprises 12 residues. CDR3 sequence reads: CASRGGVYEQYF. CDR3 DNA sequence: TGTGCCAGCCGGGGCGGGGTCTACGAGCAGTACTTC.

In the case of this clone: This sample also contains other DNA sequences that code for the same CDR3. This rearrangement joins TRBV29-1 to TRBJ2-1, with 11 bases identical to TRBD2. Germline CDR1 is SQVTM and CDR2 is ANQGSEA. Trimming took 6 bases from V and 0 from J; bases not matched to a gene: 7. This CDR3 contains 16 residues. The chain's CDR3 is CSVSGTSGSSYNEQFF. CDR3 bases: TGCAGCGTATCCGGGACTAGCGGTAGCTCCTACAATGAGCAGTTCTTC.